This T cell receptor (beta chain) was found in a study of T-cell reconstitution after alpha-beta-depleted transplantation in children. Broader study findings: Once a year had passed after transplant, T-cell counts and diversity came mostly from newly produced T cells.

This sample's TCRbeta library carried unique molecular identifier barcodes. TCRdb re-called the PCR reads with MiXCR, one entry per CDR3 protein. The sample shows about 980,000 distinct CDR3 sequences, roughly 29% of them seen only once. This CDR3 is built from 13 residues. The V segment lost 2 bases and the J segment 9 bases; nucleotides outside the gene matches: 4. To note about this clonotype: Its cognate antigen is unknown.

The source material was PBMCs, mostly from graft donor cells, sampled 360 days after TCRalphabeta/CD19-depleted stem cell transplant. The J gene is TRBJ2-7, the V gene TRBV12-3 or TRBV12-4; 10 nucleotides line up with TRBD1. This receptor was taken from a boy younger than two who had a stem cell transplant for SCID, so the T cells may come from the graft donor. The CDR3: CASSLPDRGGQYF. DNA for the CDR3: TGTGCCAGCAGTTTACCGGACAGGGGGGGGCAGTACTTC.